The clone carrying this TCR beta chain is a singleton in its sample. CDR1 and CDR2 from the germline V gene are SGDLS and YYNGEE. The CDR3 is 16 amino acids. The V segment lost 4 bases and the J segment 8 bases; nucleotides outside the gene matches: 11. Generated by immunoSEQ multiplex PCR, the TCRdb table keeps only in-frame clones and is missing some. Here the sample spans more than 500,000 clones, roughly 95% being singletons. The sample comes from a study of shared clonotypes between healthy human individuals. The V gene is TRBV9, the J gene TRBJ2-1; 11 nucleotides align to TRBD2. Sequencing input: naive CD4+ T cells sorted from blood. The sample's subset: CD45RA+ positively selected. The receptor's source is a woman younger than 45 in good health. The CDR3 DNA sequence: TGTGCCAGCAGCCGATTATTAGCGGGAGGGCCGGATGAGCAGTTCTTC. It specifies CASSRLLAGGPDEQFF.